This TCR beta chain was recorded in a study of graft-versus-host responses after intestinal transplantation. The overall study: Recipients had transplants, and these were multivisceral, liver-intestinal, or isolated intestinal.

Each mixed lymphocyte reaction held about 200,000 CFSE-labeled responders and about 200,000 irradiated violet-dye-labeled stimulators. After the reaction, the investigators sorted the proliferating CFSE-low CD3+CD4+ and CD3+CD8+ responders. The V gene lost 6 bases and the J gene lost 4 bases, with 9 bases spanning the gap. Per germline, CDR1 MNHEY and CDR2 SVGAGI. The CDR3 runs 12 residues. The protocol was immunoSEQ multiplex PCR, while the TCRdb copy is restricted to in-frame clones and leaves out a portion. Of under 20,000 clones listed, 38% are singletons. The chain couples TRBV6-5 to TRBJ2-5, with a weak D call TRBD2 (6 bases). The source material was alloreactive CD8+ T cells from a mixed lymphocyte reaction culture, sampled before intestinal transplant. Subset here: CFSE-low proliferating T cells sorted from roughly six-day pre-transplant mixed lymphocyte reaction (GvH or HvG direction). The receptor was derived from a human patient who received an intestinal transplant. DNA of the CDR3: TGTGCCAGCAGGGGGGGACGAGAGACCCAGTACTTC. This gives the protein CASRGGRETQYF.